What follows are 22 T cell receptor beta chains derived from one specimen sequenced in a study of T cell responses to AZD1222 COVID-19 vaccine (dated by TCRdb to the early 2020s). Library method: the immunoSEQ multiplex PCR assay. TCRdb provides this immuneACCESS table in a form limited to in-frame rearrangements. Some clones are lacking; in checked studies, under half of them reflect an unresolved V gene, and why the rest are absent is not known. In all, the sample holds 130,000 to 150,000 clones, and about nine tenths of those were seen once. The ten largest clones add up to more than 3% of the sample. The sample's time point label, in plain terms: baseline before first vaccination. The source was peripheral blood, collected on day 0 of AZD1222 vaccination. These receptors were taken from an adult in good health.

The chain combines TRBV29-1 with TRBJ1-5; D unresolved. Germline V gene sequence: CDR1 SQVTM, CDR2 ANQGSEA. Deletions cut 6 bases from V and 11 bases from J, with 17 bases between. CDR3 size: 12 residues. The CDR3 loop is CSVPAGYLAQHF. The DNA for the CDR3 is TGCAGCGTGCCGGCTGGGTATTTGGCCCAGCATTTT.

CDR3 sequence: CSAASVGQGAYEQYF. In DNA, the CDR3 is TGCAGCGCTGCATCGGTGGGACAGGGGGCCTACGAGCAGTACTTC. The chain combines TRBV29-1 with TRBJ2-7; 11 bases map to TRBD1. Germline V CDR1 and CDR2: SQVTM, ANQGSEA. This CDR3 has 15 residues. The V and J ends lost 7 bases and 2 bases, in that order; junction bases with no gene match: 10.

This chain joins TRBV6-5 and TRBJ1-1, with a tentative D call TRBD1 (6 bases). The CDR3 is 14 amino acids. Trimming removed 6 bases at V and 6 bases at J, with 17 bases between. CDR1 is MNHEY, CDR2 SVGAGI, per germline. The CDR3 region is CASSALTGIAEAFF. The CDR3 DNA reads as TGTGCCAGCAGCGCGTTAACAGGGATCGCTGAAGCTTTCTTT.

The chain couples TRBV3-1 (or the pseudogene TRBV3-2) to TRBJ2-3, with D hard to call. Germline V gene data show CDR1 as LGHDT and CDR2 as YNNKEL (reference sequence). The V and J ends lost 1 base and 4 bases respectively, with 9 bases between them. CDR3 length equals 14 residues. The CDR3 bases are TGTGCCAGCAGCCAAGTGGCCGGCCCAGATACGCAGTATTTT. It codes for CASSQVAGPDTQYF.

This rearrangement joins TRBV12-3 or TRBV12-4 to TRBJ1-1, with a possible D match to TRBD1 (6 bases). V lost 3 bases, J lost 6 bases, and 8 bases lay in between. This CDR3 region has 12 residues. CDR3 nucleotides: TGTGCCAGCAGTTTCAGGACAGCTGAAGCTTTCTTT. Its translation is CASSFRTAEAFF.

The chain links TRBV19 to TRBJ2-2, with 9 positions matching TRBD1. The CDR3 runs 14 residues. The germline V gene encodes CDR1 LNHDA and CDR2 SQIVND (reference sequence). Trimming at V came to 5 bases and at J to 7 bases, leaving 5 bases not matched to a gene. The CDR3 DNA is TGTGCCAGTAGTCCGCAGGGACAGGGCGGGGAGCTGTTTTTT. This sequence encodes CASSPQGQGGELFF. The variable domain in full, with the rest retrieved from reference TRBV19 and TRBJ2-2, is DGGITQSPKYLFRKEGQNVTLSCEQNLNHDAMYWYRQDPGQGLRLIYYSQIVNDFQKGDIAEGYSVSREKKESFPLTVTSAQKNPTAFYLCASSPQGQGGELFFGEGSRLTVL.

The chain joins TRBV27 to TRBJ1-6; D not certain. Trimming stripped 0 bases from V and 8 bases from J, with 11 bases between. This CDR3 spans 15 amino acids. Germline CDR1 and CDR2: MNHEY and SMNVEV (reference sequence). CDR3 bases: TGTGCCAGCAGTTTATCCGCTGGCAGGTATTCACCCCTCCACTTT. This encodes CASSLSAGRYSPLHF.

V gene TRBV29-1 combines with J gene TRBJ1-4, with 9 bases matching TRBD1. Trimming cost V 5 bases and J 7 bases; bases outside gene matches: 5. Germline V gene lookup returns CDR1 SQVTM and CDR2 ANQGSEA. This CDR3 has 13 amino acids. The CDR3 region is CSVRQGGTEKLFF. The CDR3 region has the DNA TGCAGCGTTAGACAGGGGGGGACTGAAAAACTGTTTTTT.

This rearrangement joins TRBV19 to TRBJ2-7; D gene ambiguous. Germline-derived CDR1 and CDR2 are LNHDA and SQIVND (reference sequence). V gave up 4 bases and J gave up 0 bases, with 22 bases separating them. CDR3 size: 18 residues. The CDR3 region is CASSKDGRLAISSYEQYF. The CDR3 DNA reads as TGTGCCAGTAGTAAAGACGGTCGATTGGCAATTAGCTCCTACGAGCAGTACTTC.

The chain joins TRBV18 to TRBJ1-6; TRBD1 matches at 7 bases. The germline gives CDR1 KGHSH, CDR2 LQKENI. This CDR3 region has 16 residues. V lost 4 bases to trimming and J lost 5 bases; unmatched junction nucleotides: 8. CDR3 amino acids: CASSLRIGQDNSPLHF. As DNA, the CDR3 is TGTGCCAGCTCACTGCGAATCGGACAGGATAATTCACCCCTCCACTTT. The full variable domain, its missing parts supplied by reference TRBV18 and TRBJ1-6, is NAGVMQNPRHLVRRRGQEARLRCSPMKGHSHVYWYRQLPEEGLKFMVYLQKENIIDESGMPKERFSAEFPKEGPSILRIQQVVRGDSAAYFCASSLRIGQDNSPLHFGNGTRLTVT.

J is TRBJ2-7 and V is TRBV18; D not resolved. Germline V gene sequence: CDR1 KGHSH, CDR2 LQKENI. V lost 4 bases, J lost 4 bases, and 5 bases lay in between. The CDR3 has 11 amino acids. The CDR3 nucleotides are TGTGCCAGCTCACGCGGTTACGAGCAGTACTTC. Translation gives CASSRGYEQYF. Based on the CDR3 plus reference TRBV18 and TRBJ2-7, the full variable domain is NAGVMQNPRHLVRRRGQEARLRCSPMKGHSHVYWYRQLPEEGLKFMVYLQKENIIDESGMPKERFSAEFPKEGPSILRIQQVVRGDSAAYFCASSRGYEQYFGPGTRLTVT.

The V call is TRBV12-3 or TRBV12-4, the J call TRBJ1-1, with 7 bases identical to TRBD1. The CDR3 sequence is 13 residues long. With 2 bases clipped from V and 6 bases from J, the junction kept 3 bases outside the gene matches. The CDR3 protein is CASSLQGGAEAFF. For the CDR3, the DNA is TGTGCCAGCAGTTTACAGGGGGGCGCTGAAGCTTTCTTT.

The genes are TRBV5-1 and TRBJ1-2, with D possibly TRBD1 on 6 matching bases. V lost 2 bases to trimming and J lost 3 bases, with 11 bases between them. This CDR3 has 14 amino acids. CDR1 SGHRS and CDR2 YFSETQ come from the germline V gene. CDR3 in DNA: TGCGCCAGCAGCTTACCGACAGGTGACTATGGCTACACCTTC. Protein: CASSLPTGDYGYTF.

CDR3 sequence reads: CASSRRTGEVDEQFF. DNA of the CDR3: TGTGCCAGCAGCAGGAGGACAGGGGAGGTCGATGAGCAGTTCTTC. This chain uses TRBV11-3 with TRBJ2-1; 9 nucleotides line up with TRBD1. Germline assignment: CDR1 SGHNT and CDR2 YENEEA. V lost 5 bases, J lost 8 bases, and 10 bases stayed unmatched. There are 15 residues in the CDR3.

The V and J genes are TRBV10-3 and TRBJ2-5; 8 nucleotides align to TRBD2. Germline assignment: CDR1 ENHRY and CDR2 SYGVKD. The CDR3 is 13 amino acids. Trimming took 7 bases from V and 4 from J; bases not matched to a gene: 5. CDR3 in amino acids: CAITGGVGETQYF. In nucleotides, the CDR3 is TGTGCCATCACGGGGGGGGTAGGAGAGACCCAGTACTTC.

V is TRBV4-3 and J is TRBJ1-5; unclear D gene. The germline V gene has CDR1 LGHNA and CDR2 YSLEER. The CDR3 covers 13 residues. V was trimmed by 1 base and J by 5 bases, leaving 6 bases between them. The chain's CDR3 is CASSQVLDQPQHF. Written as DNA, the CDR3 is TGCGCCAGCAGCCAAGTGCTGGATCAGCCCCAGCATTTT.

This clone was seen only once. CDR3 sequence reads: CATSTRQGAGYGYTF. The DNA for the CDR3 is TGTGCCACCAGCACCAGACAGGGGGCCGGCTATGGCTACACCTTC. The gene calls are TRBV15 and TRBJ1-2, with 10 bases matching TRBD1. V was clipped by 4 bases and J by 4 bases; unmatched bases: 6. The CDR3 has 15 amino acids. CDR1 is LNHNV, CDR2 YYDKDF, per germline (reference sequence).

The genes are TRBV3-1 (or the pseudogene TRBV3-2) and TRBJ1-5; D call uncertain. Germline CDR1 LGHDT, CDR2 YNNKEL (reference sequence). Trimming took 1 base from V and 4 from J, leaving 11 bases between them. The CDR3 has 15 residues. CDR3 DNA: TGTGCCAGCAGCCAAGTTCCGGGGAGGAATCAGCCCCAGCATTTT. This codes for CASSQVPGRNQPQHF.

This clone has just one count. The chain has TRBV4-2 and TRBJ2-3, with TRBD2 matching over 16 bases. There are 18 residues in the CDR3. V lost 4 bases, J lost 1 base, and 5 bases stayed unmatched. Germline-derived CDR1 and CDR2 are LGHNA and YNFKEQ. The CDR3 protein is CASSPGLAGGPGTDTQYF. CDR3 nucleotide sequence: TGTGCCAGCAGCCCGGGACTAGCGGGAGGGCCGGGCACAGATACGCAGTATTTT.

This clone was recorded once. In nucleotides, the CDR3 is TGCGCCAGCAGCTTGGAGGACGAGCAGTACTTC. Its translation: CASSLEDEQYF. The chain recombines TRBV5-1 with TRBJ2-7, with D unresolved. This CDR3 is built from 11 residues. Germline assignment: CDR1 SGHRS and CDR2 YFSETQ. Trimming took off 0 bases at V and 5 bases at J, with 3 bases between the two ends.

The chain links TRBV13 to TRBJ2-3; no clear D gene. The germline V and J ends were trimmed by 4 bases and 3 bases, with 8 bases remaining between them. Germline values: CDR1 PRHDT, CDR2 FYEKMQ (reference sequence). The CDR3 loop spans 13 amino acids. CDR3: CASSSGGTDTQYF. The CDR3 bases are TGTGCCAGCAGCTCCGGCGGTACAGATACGCAGTATTTT.

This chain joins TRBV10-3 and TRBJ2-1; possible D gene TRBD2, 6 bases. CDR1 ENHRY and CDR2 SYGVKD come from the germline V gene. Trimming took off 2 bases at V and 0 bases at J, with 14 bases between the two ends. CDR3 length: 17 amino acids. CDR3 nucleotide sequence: TGTGCCATCAGTGAGGCGGGACGGACGTACTCCTACAATGAGCAGTTCTTC. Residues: CAISEAGRTYSYNEQFF.